This note documents a single TCR beta chain sequence. TCRdb called the 5' RACE reads again in MiXCR, with one record for every CDR3 protein. The profile shows nearly 200,000 distinct CDR3 sequences, around a sixth of them singletons. The sample is drawn from a study of identical twins. This CDR3 has 14 residues. Germline-derived CDR1 and CDR2 are SGDLS and YYNGEE. V was clipped by 1 base and J by 9 bases, with 14 bases between them. The data also belong to a second study, concerning T cells expressing NK-cell markers.

The sequenced sample consisted of CD8+ T cells sorted from blood. The chain couples TRBV9 to TRBJ2-1, with unresolved D. This sequence originates from a woman between 18 and 29 years old in good health. The DNA for the CDR3 is TGTGCCAGCAGCGTAACGCTAGGCGGAACTGAGCAGTTCTTC. Amino acids: CASSVTLGGTEQFF.